A single sample is the source of the 20 T cell receptor beta chains below, sequenced in a study of a mutant IDH1 vaccine in newly diagnosed glioma. Sequencing was performed with immunoSEQ multiplex PCR; in TCRdb, only in-frame clones are kept and a portion is missing. In the table there are 50,000 to 70,000 clones, 80% to 90% of which are singletons. What these receptors recognize is not known. The time point: week 23, last vaccination. Every single dose of the vaccine, 300 ug of mutant IDH1 20-mer peptide, came with topical imiquimod. The sample in question was PBMCs, obtained from a glioma patient whose treatment included an IDH1 peptide vaccine. These receptors were obtained from a man aged 35-49 years with glioma.

The chain combines TRBV7-2 with TRBJ2-2, with 11 bases that match TRBD2. The CDR3 runs 16 residues. Trimming took 7 bases from V and 8 from J; bases not matched to a gene: 12. Per the germline V gene, CDR1 is SGHTA and CDR2 is FQGNSA. For the CDR3, the DNA is TGTGCCAGCACCATAGCGGGAGGGCCTTCCGTTGGGGAGCTGTTTTTT. It encodes CASTIAGGPSVGELFF.

This clone has only a few counts. The junction differs from germline at one of its ends, possibly a read error. The chain joins TRBV7-7 to TRBJ1-1; TRBD1 aligns across 7 bases. Germline CDR1 SSHAT, CDR2 FNYEAQ (reference sequence). The CDR3 has 15 residues. The CDR3 nucleotides read TGTGCTAGCAGCTATTCCGGGACAGAGAACACTGAAGCTTTCTTT. Protein product: CASSYSGTENTEAFF.

This chain connects TRBV6-1 to TRBJ1-4; tentative D call: TRBD1 (5 bases). The CDR3 runs 15 residues. Germline values: CDR1 MNHNS, CDR2 SASEGT. V dropped 5 bases and J dropped 3 bases, with 13 bases sitting between them. CDR3 bases: TGTGCCAGCAGTCTGACACGGGACCCTAATGAAAAACTGTTTTTT. Translation: CASSLTRDPNEKLFF.

J is TRBJ1-2 and V is TRBV5-1; D is unclear. V lost 0 bases and J 5 bases, leaving 5 bases between the germline ends. The length of the CDR3 is 12 residues. Per the germline V gene, CDR1 is SGHRS and CDR2 is YFSETQ. The CDR3 sequence: CASSLGEYGYTF. The CDR3 coding sequence is TGCGCCAGCAGCTTGGGGGAATATGGCTACACCTTC.

The V and J genes are TRBV14 and TRBJ2-3, with 7 bases aligning to TRBD1. The V segment lost 4 bases and the J segment 0 bases; nucleotides outside the gene matches: 4. The germline gives CDR1 SGHDN, CDR2 FVKESK. The CDR3 sequence is 15 residues long. CDR3 in amino acids: CASSPGQPSTDTQYF. The CDR3 bases are TGTGCCAGCAGCCCGGGACAGCCTAGCACAGATACGCAGTATTTT. Based on the CDR3 plus reference TRBV14 and TRBJ2-3, the full variable domain is EAGVTQFPSHSVIEKGQTVTLRCDPISGHDNLYWYRRVMGKEIKFLLHFVKESKQDESGMPNNRFLAERTGGTYSTLKVQPAELEDSGVYFCASSPGQPSTDTQYFGPGTRLTVL.

This clone appeared once. The V gene is TRBV6-1, the J gene TRBJ2-1; 11 nucleotides agree with TRBD2. The CDR3 sequence is 15 residues long. The V and J ends lost 1 base and 8 bases, in that order; junction bases with no gene match: 4. Germline-derived CDR1 and CDR2 are MNHNS and SASEGT. CDR3 region: CASSEVTSGSHEQFF. Here the CDR3 DNA reads TGTGCCAGCAGTGAAGTTACTAGCGGGAGCCATGAGCAGTTCTTC.

V is TRBV7-8 and J is TRBJ2-7, with a tentative D call TRBD2 (6 bases). Germline V gene data show CDR1 as SGHVS and CDR2 as FQNEAQ. The CDR3 spans 19 residues. The V end lost 4 bases, the J end lost 2 bases, and 27 bases lay between the germline ends. The CDR3 spells CASSSTSGGTAGPAYEQYF. The CDR3 nucleotides are TGTGCCAGCAGCTCGACCTCTGGAGGGACGGCGGGACCCGCCTACGAGCAGTACTTC.

The chain links TRBV4-1 to TRBJ2-2; unclear D gene. Germline-derived CDR1 and CDR2 are MGHRA and YSYEKL. The ends were cut back, 4 bases at V and 0 bases at J, with 6 bases in the middle. The CDR3 loop spans 14 amino acids. The DNA of the CDR3 is TGCGCCAGCAGCCTGTCGGCGAACACCGGGGAGCTGTTTTTT. Amino acid sequence: CASSLSANTGELFF.

This chain links TRBV5-6 with TRBJ2-7; 10 positions match TRBD2. V trimming: 4 bases; J trimming: 5 bases; junction bases outside the gene matches: 6. Germline V gives CDR1 SGHDT, CDR2 YYEEEE. The CDR3 runs 14 residues. The chain's CDR3 is CASSLGLARHEQYF. For the CDR3, the DNA is TGTGCCAGCAGCCTGGGACTAGCGCGGCACGAGCAGTACTTC.

V and J are TRBV27 and TRBJ2-7; 7 bases agree with TRBD1. Germline CDR1 reads MNHEY; CDR2 reads SMNVEV (reference sequence). The CDR3 sequence is 15 residues long. The junction had 7 bases not matched to a gene; V was cut back by 4 bases and J by 1 base. CDR3 in amino acids: CASSSRQGLSYEQYF. CDR3 nucleotides: TGTGCCAGCAGTTCTCGACAGGGATTATCCTACGAGCAGTACTTC.

The rearrangement links TRBV21-1 to TRBJ1-4; whether TRBD1, the table's D call, matches the DNA was not checked. TRBV21-1 is a pseudogene locus. The CDR3 consists of 16 residues. The CDR3 sequence is CASRDTSRGPREKLFF. The CDR3 DNA sequence: TGTGCCAGCAGGGACACCTCCAGGGGGCCTAGGGAAAAACTGTTTTTT.

This chain links TRBV19 with TRBJ1-5; D not certain. Germline values: CDR1 LNHDA, CDR2 SQIVND (reference sequence). The CDR3 totals 12 residues. Trimming removed 2 bases from V and 5 bases from J, with 4 bases in between. In DNA, the CDR3 is TGTGCCAGTAGTATATTGGATCAGCCCCAGCATTTT. Its translation is CASSILDQPQHF.

This rearrangement joins TRBV7-8 to TRBJ1-2, with D uncertain. The ends were cut back, 1 base at V and 4 bases at J, with 4 bases in the middle. This CDR3 is built from 12 residues. Germline V gene sequence: CDR1 SGHVS, CDR2 FQNEAQ. The CDR3 DNA is TGTGCCAGCAGCTTAGGCGCCTATGGCTACACCTTC. Translated: CASSLGAYGYTF.

CDR3 nucleotides: TGTGCCAGCAGCGAACAGGCCACTACCTCCTACGAGCAGTACTTC. This codes for CASSEQATTSYEQYF. The V gene is TRBV7-9, the J gene TRBJ2-7, with D perhaps matching TRBD1 (5 bases). The V gene lost 5 bases and the J gene lost 0 bases, with 14 bases spanning the gap. The germline gives CDR1 SEHNR, CDR2 FQNEAQ (reference sequence). The CDR3 length is 15 residues. Looking up the rest from reference TRBV7-9 and TRBJ2-7 gives the full variable domain: DTGVSQNPRHKITKRGQNVTFRCDPISEHNRLYWYRQTLGQGPEFLTYFQNEAQLEKSRLLSDRFSAERPKGSFSTLEIQRTEQGDSAMYLCASSEQATTSYEQYFGPGTRLTVT.

The rearrangement joins TRBV20-1 to TRBJ2-5, with D possibly matching TRBD1 (6 bases). The V gene lost 5 bases and the J gene lost 11 bases, with 15 bases spanning the gap. Germline CDR1 DFQATT, CDR2 SNEGSKA (reference sequence). The CDR3 has 11 residues. CDR3 loop: CSAFRGRGQYF. Written as DNA, the CDR3 is TGCAGTGCTTTCCGGGGAAGGGGGCAGTACTTC.

The chain links TRBV25-1 to TRBJ1-1, with D perhaps TRBD1 (5 bases). Germline V CDR1 and CDR2: MGHDK, SYGVNS. V was cut by 3 bases and J by 2 bases, with 13 bases left in between. This CDR3 comprises 15 residues. The CDR3 bases are TGTGCCAGCAGTGATCCCGGGACGGGAAACACTGAAGCTTTCTTT. Its translation is CASSDPGTGNTEAFF.

This chain connects TRBV4-1 to TRBJ2-3, with D possibly TRBD2 on 5 matching bases. The germline CDR1 and CDR2 sequences are MGHRA and YSYEKL. V was pared by 1 base and J by 7 bases, with 6 bases between. The CDR3 is 12 residues long. The CDR3 DNA is TGCGCCAGCAGCCAAGCGGGAAATACGCAGTATTTT. Translating it yields CASSQAGNTQYF.

The rearrangement links TRBV5-6 to TRBJ2-2; D may be TRBD1 or TRBD2 (5 bases each). The germline V gene has CDR1 SGHDT and CDR2 YYEEEE. CDR3 length: 15 amino acids. V shed 0 bases and J shed 6 bases, with 12 bases lying between them. The CDR3 loop reads CASSLGGESAGELFF. CDR3 nucleotide sequence: TGTGCCAGCAGCTTGGGAGGGGAGTCGGCCGGGGAGCTGTTTTTT.

The rearrangement links TRBV19 to TRBJ2-1, with D perhaps TRBD1 (7 bases). The germline V gene has CDR1 LNHDA and CDR2 SQIVND (reference sequence). V was cut by 4 bases and J by 9 bases, with 16 bases left in between. This CDR3 has 14 residues. Here the CDR3 DNA reads TGTGCCAGTAGTACAGGACTACAGGGGAGTGAGCAGTTCTTC. The encoded protein is CASSTGLQGSEQFF.

The rearrangement links TRBV18 to TRBJ2-7, with 10 bases fitting TRBD1. The V gene end was trimmed by 8 bases and the J gene end by 5 bases; junction bases not matched to a gene: 6. The CDR3 covers 13 residues. Germline loops: CDR1 KGHSH, CDR2 LQKENI. The CDR3 region has the DNA TGTGCCAGCAGCCGGGACAGGGGTGACGAGCAGTACTTC. Its translation: CASSRDRGDEQYF.